Below are 24 T cell receptor beta chains sequenced from a single sample in a study of vaccination effects on CD4 cells after COVID-19. Their antigen targets remain unknown. Some clones are missing from TCRdb's copy, which holds only in-frame ones; the method was immunoSEQ multiplex PCR. The table lists around 69,000 clones, 74% of them singletons. Peptide-pool stimulation followed by sequencing identified expanded antigen-specific CD4+ clonotypes in the ViraFEST assay. Culture proceeded for 10 days, and CD4+ T cells were then isolated. Two doses of either BNT162b2 or mRNA-1273 were given to each participant. The sample here was CD4+ T cells from PBMCs cultured with HCoV-229E spike peptides, taken after COVID-19 vaccination. These receptors all stem from a human donor who received a COVID-19 vaccine.

The chain employs TRBV10-3 and TRBJ1-1; no firm D call. Germline V gene lookup returns CDR1 ENHRY and CDR2 SYGVKD. The CDR3 has 13 amino acids. Trimming left V 0 bases short and J 8 bases short, with 10 bases between. Here the CDR3 DNA reads TGTGCCATCAGTGAGTCCCCCGGCAGGGAAGCTTTCTTT. It encodes CAISESPGREAFF.

This clone was recorded once. The chain is built from TRBV5-8 and TRBJ1-2, with D possibly being TRBD1 (6 bases). CDR3 size: 13 residues. Germline lookup yields CDR1 SGHTS and CDR2 YDEGEE. V was cut by 0 bases and J by 8 bases, with 11 bases left in between. The CDR3 region has the DNA TGTGCCAGCAGCTTGGACAGGGTAGAAGGCTACACCTTC. It yields the protein CASSLDRVEGYTF.

The rearrangement uses TRBV2 and TRBJ1-2; D perhaps matches TRBD1 (6 bases). In germline, CDR1 is SNHLY, CDR2 FYNNEI. The CDR3 has 15 residues. V was shortened by 0 bases and J by 2 bases, with 10 bases between the two germline ends. CDR3 amino acids: CASSEAGGANYGYTF. The CDR3 DNA is TGTGCCAGCAGTGAAGCGGGGGGCGCCAACTATGGCTACACCTTC. Combining the CDR3 with reference TRBV2 and TRBJ1-2 gives the whole variable domain EPEVTQTPSHQVTQMGQEVILRCVPISNHLYFYWYRQILGQKVEFLVSFYNNEISEKSEIFDDQFSVERPDGSNFTLKIRSTKLEDSAMYFCASSEAGGANYGYTFGSGTRLTVV.

The chain employs TRBV6-5 and TRBJ1-2, with TRBD1 as a possible D gene (6 bases). Germline CDR1 is MNHEY and CDR2 is SVGAGI. V gave up 6 bases and J gave up 0 bases, with 8 bases separating them. The CDR3 spans 13 residues. CDR3 region: CASRRQANYGYTF. CDR3 DNA: TGTGCCAGCAGACGACAGGCTAACTATGGCTACACCTTC.

The genes are TRBV10-3 and TRBJ1-3; TRBD1 might be the D (6 bases). Trimming shortened V by 6 bases and J by 0 bases, and 18 bases separated the two germline ends. Germline assignment: CDR1 ENHRY and CDR2 SYGVKD. CDR3 size: 17 residues. The CDR3 loop reads CAIRGAFGRDSGNTIYF. Written as DNA, the CDR3 is TGTGCCATCAGGGGGGCTTTTGGACGGGACTCTGGAAACACCATATATTTT.

This clone was observed a handful of times. V usage is TRBV5-1 and J usage is TRBJ2-2, with D possibly TRBD1 on 5 matching bases. CDR1 and CDR2 from the germline V gene are SGHRS and YFSETQ. This CDR3 spans 13 amino acids. V lost 3 bases, J lost 2 bases, and 5 bases lay in between. The chain's CDR3 is CASSWGNTGELFF. CDR3 DNA sequence: TGCGCCAGCAGCTGGGGCAACACCGGGGAGCTGTTTTTT.

This chain connects TRBV29-1 to TRBJ1-5, with TRBD1 as a possible D gene (6 bases). Germline CDR1 is SQVTM and CDR2 is ANQGSEA. Trimming left V 4 bases short and J 5 bases short, with 18 bases between. The CDR3 contains 15 residues. The CDR3 nucleotides are TGCAGCGTTGCCAGGGGTGCAGGGCGCGATCAGCCCCAGCATTTT. Translating it yields CSVARGAGRDQPQHF.

The chain is built from TRBV25-1 and TRBJ1-5; TRBD1 might be the D (6 bases). CDR1 is MGHDK, CDR2 SYGVNS, per germline. The CDR3 is made up of 13 amino acids. V lost 3 bases and J lost 4, with 7 bases in between. CDR3 sequence: CASSDTGNQPQHF. The CDR3 DNA follows: TGTGCCAGCAGTGATACAGGGAATCAGCCCCAGCATTTT.

The chain links TRBV5-6 to TRBJ2-7; the D is unclear. The CDR3 spans 13 residues. Trimming took off 4 bases at V and 2 bases at J, with 10 bases between the two ends. The germline V gene has CDR1 SGHDT and CDR2 YYEEEE. CDR3 sequence reads: CASSQNRAYEQYV. The CDR3 DNA is TGTGCCAGCAGCCAAAACCGGGCCTACGAGCAGTACGTC.

This chain uses TRBV5-8 with TRBJ2-3; no definite D call. This CDR3 comprises 15 residues. V shed 4 bases and J shed 2 bases, with 14 bases lying between them. Germline-derived CDR1 and CDR2 are SGHTS and YDEGEE. The CDR3: CASSRRVAPTDTQYF. As DNA, the CDR3 is TGTGCCAGCAGCCGACGGGTCGCTCCCACAGATACGCAGTATTTT. Looking up the rest from reference TRBV5-8 and TRBJ2-3 gives the full variable domain: EAGVTQSPTHLIKTRGQQATLRCSPISGHTSVYWYQQALGLGLQFLLWYDEGEERNRGNFPPRFSGRQFPNYSSELNVNALELEDSALYLCASSRRVAPTDTQYFGPGTRLTVL.

This clone was picked up one time. The chain is built from TRBV9 and TRBJ2-3, with 9 bases that match TRBD2. Losses at the gene ends were 0 bases for V and 2 bases for J; bases not matched to a gene: 4. CDR1 is SGDLS, CDR2 YYNGEE, per germline. The length of the CDR3 is 16 residues. CDR3 DNA: TGTGCCAGCAGCGTAGCCCCTAGCGGGAACACAGATACGCAGTATTTT. Translation gives CASSVAPSGNTDTQYF.

This clone was observed a few times. The gene calls are TRBV12-5 and TRBJ2-1; D is undetermined. Per germline, CDR1 LGHNT and CDR2 FRNRAP. Between the trimmed V and J ends, which lost 1 base and 4 bases, there was a span of 5 bases. The CDR3 length is 13 residues. CDR3 sequence (DNA): TGTGCTAGTGGTTTGGACAGATACAATGAGCAGTTCTTC. Protein sequence: CASGLDRYNEQFF.

This clone appeared once. The V gene is TRBV18, the J gene TRBJ1-1, with 7 bases lining up with TRBD1. The CDR3 length is 14 residues. The V gene's germline CDR1 is KGHSH and CDR2 LQKENI. With V trimmed by 4 bases and J by 3 bases, 5 bases remained unmatched. The CDR3 spells CASSLLTGDTEAFF. CDR3 in DNA: TGTGCCAGCTCACTTCTAACAGGGGACACTGAAGCTTTCTTT.

This sequence joins TRBV5-6 and TRBJ1-2, with a tentative D call TRBD1 (5 bases). V was pared by 0 bases and J by 6 bases, with 15 bases between. Germline V CDR1 and CDR2: SGHDT, YYEEEE. CDR3 size: 15 residues. DNA of the CDR3: TGTGCCAGCAGCTTGGCCCCGGGGGTAACGGATGGCTACACCTTC. The encoded protein is CASSLAPGVTDGYTF.

The chain links TRBV3-1 (or the pseudogene TRBV3-2) to TRBJ2-1; D unresolved. Germline CDR1 reads LGHDT; CDR2 reads YNNKEL (reference sequence). The CDR3 totals 12 residues. Trimming took 4 bases from V and 9 from J, leaving 10 bases between them. The CDR3: CASSPSIGEQFF. The DNA for the CDR3 is TGTGCCAGCAGCCCCTCCATTGGTGAGCAGTTCTTC.

This clone appeared a single time. V and J are TRBV15 and TRBJ2-1; 10 nucleotides line up with TRBD2. J gave up 9 bases and V 0 bases, and 5 bases lay outside the gene matches. This CDR3 spans 15 amino acids. The germline V gene encodes CDR1 LNHNV and CDR2 YYDKDF (reference sequence). The chain's CDR3 is CATSRESGGAFEQFF. CDR3 DNA sequence: TGTGCCACCAGCAGAGAGAGCGGGGGGGCCTTTGAGCAGTTCTTC. The whole variable domain, filled in from reference TRBV15 and TRBJ2-1, reads DAMVIQNPRYQVTQFGKPVTLSCSQTLNHNVMYWYQQKSSQAPKLLFHYYDKDFNNEADTPDNFQSRRPNTSFCFLDIRSPGLGDTAMYLCATSRESGGAFEQFFGPGTRLTVL.

The V call is TRBV12-3 or TRBV12-4, the J call TRBJ1-2; 11 bases align to TRBD1. The junction had 4 bases not matched to a gene; V was cut back by 3 bases and J by 13 bases. The CDR3 is made up of 12 amino acids. The CDR3 nucleotides are TGTGCCAGCAGTTTTGTGGGACAGGGGGGCACCTTC. It specifies CASSFVGQGGTF.

The CDR3 sequence is CASNQNYGYTF. In nucleotides, the CDR3 is TGTGCCAGCAACCAGAACTATGGCTACACCTTC. The rearrangement uses TRBV6-6 and TRBJ1-2; D is uncertain. The CDR3 covers 11 residues. The V and J ends lost 7 bases and 2 bases respectively, with 5 bases between them. From germline, CDR1 is MNHNY and CDR2 SVGAGI (reference sequence).

This clone showed up just a few times. This chain links TRBV18 with TRBJ2-2; D remains unclear. The CDR3 is 13 amino acids. The V gene lost 3 bases and the J gene lost 3 bases, with 5 bases spanning the gap. Germline V lookup: CDR1 KGHSH, CDR2 LQKENI. The CDR3 region is CASSPSYTGELFF. The CDR3 coding sequence is TGTGCCAGCTCACCGTCTTACACCGGGGAGCTGTTTTTT. The entire variable domain, with the rest obtained from reference TRBV18 and TRBJ2-2, is as follows: NAGVMQNPRHLVRRRGQEARLRCSPMKGHSHVYWYRQLPEEGLKFMVYLQKENIIDESGMPKERFSAEFPKEGPSILRIQQVVRGDSAAYFCASSPSYTGELFFGEGSRLTVL.

The rearrangement links TRBV5-6 to TRBJ2-3; no clear D. Trimming took off 4 bases at V and 4 bases at J, with 13 bases between the two ends. There are 14 residues in the CDR3. Germline V gives CDR1 SGHDT, CDR2 YYEEEE. As DNA, the CDR3 is TGTGCCAGCAGCCCAAGGCTGGATTCAGATACGCAGTATTTT. Its protein product is CASSPRLDSDTQYF.

The rearrangement joins TRBV28 to TRBJ1-2; D remains unclear. The CDR3 extends over 13 amino acids. Trimming took 3 bases from V and 7 from J, leaving 12 bases between them. CDR1 is MDHEN and CDR2 is SYDVKM in the germline V gene. CDR3 amino acids: CASSLEGIGGYTF. CDR3 bases: TGTGCCAGCAGTTTGGAAGGGATTGGTGGCTACACCTTC.

This clone was seen a handful of times. V gene TRBV5-6 combines with J gene TRBJ2-5, with TRBD1 matching 9 bases. The CDR3 loop spans 16 amino acids. Germline values: CDR1 SGHDT, CDR2 YYEEEE. The V gene end was trimmed by 5 bases and the J gene end by 3 bases; junction bases not matched to a gene: 11. The chain's CDR3 is CASREETGGREETQYF. The CDR3 nucleotides read TGTGCCAGCAGGGAAGAGACAGGGGGGAGAGAAGAGACCCAGTACTTC.

J is TRBJ1-2 and V is TRBV6-5, with D maybe TRBD1 (5 bases). V lost 3 bases to trimming and J lost 9 bases, with 20 bases between them. Germline assignment: CDR1 MNHEY and CDR2 SVGAGI. This CDR3 contains 15 residues. The CDR3 reads CASSYGQGTVRRYTF. CDR3 sequence (DNA): TGTGCCAGCAGTTATGGGCAGGGTACGGTTCGTCGCTACACCTTC.

V gene TRBV11-2 combines with J gene TRBJ1-5; 9 bases line up with TRBD1. This CDR3 spans 17 amino acids. With V trimmed by 4 bases and J by 12 bases, 19 bases remained unmatched. CDR1 and CDR2 (germline): SGHAT, FQNNGV. The CDR3 region has the DNA TGTGCCAGCAGCTCTCAGACCGGACAGGGGCCTCGTCGGCTCCAGCATTTT. Translation: CASSSQTGQGPRRLQHF.